The 9 T cell receptor beta chains in this list originate from one sample, sequenced in a study of cytomegalovirus exposure and HLA in healthy donors. Using immunoSEQ multiplex PCR, the repertoire was profiled, and TCRdb retains in-frame clones only, with some absent. Of about 60,000 clones in the sample, about 96% were seen once. Sequences were obtained from PBMCs. The receptors shown here come from a man aged 18 to 29 in good health and CMV-seronegative.

The chain recombines TRBV13 with TRBJ2-1, with 12 positions matching TRBD2. Per germline, CDR1 PRHDT and CDR2 FYEKMQ (reference sequence). The CDR3 totals 15 residues. Trimming took 5 bases from V and 9 from J; bases not matched to a gene: 8. The CDR3: CASSRQLAGGREQFF. CDR3 coding DNA: TGTGCCAGCAGCCGACAGCTAGCGGGAGGGCGTGAGCAGTTCTTC.

This clone was counted a single time. J is TRBJ1-5 and V is TRBV12-5, with a weak D call TRBD1 (5 bases). The CDR3 has 14 residues. The germline V gene encodes CDR1 LGHNT and CDR2 FRNRAP. DNA of the CDR3: TGTGCCCCCTGTGGTTGCGGGGGAGCTCAGCCCCAGCATTTT. Translated, it gives CAPCGCGGAQPQHF.

The chain employs TRBV15 and TRBJ2-7; D is uncertain. V was clipped by 0 bases and J by 3 bases, with 12 bases between them. This CDR3 has 15 amino acids. Germline-derived CDR1 and CDR2 are LNHNV and YYDKDF (reference sequence). The CDR3, as DNA: TGTGCCACCAGCAGAGATTCAATGACAAGCTACGAGCAGTACTTC. It is translated as CATSRDSMTSYEQYF.

V is TRBV7-2 and J is TRBJ1-2, with D possibly TRBD1 on 5 matching bases. CDR1 is SGHTA, CDR2 FQGNSA, per germline. V gave up 10 bases and J gave up 13 bases, with 19 bases separating them. The CDR3 spans 11 residues. The chain's CDR3 is CATAQGYSRTF. The CDR3 DNA is TGTGCCACCGCTCAGGGCTACTCTCGCACCTTC.

The rearrangement uses TRBV2 and TRBJ2-3, with 8 bases aligning to TRBD1. Germline CDR1 is SNHLY and CDR2 is FYNNEI. J lost 0 bases, V lost 7 bases, and 3 bases had no gene match. The CDR3 is 14 residues long. For the CDR3, the DNA is TGTGCCAGCACGTGGGACAGGAGCACAGATACGCAGTATTTT. Its protein is CASTWDRSTDTQYF.

The genes are TRBV9 and TRBJ2-1; D remains unclear. Trimming took off 0 bases at V and 0 bases at J, with 7 bases between the two ends. Germline assignment: CDR1 SGDLS and CDR2 YYNGEE. The CDR3 sequence is 15 residues long. CDR3 amino acids: CASSVESVSYNEQFF. The DNA for the CDR3 is TGTGCCAGCAGCGTAGAGAGTGTCTCCTACAATGAGCAGTTCTTC. The whole variable domain, filled in from reference TRBV9 and TRBJ2-1, reads DSGVTQTPKHLITATGQRVTLRCSPRSGDLSVYWYQQSLDQGLQFLIQYYNGEERAKGNILERFSAQQFPDLHSELNLSSLELGDSALYFCASSVESVSYNEQFFGPGTRLTVL.

The gene calls are TRBV15 and TRBJ2-3; weak D call: TRBD2 (6 bases). The V end lost 3 bases, the J end lost 4 bases, and 8 bases lay between the germline ends. CDR3 size: 13 residues. CDR1 is LNHNV and CDR2 is YYDKDF in the germline V gene (reference sequence). As DNA, the CDR3 is TGTGCCACCAGCAGCGGCGGGGCAGATACGCAGTATTTT. This encodes CATSSGGADTQYF.

The CDR3 region has the DNA TGTGCCAGCAGTTTAAACAGGGCTGATGGCTACACCTTC. The encoded protein is CASSLNRADGYTF. V and J are TRBV6-1 and TRBJ1-2, with D possibly being TRBD1 (6 bases). In germline, CDR1 is MNHNS, CDR2 SASEGT. The CDR3 length is 13 residues. V gave up 5 bases and J gave up 6 bases, with 13 bases separating them.

J is TRBJ1-3 and V is TRBV10-3, with TRBD1 as a possible D gene (5 bases). Trimming removed 8 bases at V and 1 base at J, with 15 bases between. Germline lookup yields CDR1 ENHRY and CDR2 SYGVKD. This CDR3 has 15 residues. DNA for the CDR3: TGTGCCATCGGGGGGACCGCCGCGTCTGGAAACACCATATATTTT. Residues: CAIGGTAASGNTIYF.